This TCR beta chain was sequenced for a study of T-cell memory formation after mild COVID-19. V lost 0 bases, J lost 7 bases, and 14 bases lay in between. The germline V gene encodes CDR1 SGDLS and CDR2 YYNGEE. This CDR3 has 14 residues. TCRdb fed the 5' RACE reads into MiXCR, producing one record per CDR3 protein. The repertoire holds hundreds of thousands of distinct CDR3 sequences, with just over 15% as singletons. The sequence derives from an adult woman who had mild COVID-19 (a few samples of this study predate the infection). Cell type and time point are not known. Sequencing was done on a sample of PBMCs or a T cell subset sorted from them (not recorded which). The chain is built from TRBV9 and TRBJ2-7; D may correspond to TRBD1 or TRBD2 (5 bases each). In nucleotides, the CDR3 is TGTGCCAGCAGCGTAGGGGGACGGTATGGAGAGCAGTACTTC. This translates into CASSVGGRYGEQYF. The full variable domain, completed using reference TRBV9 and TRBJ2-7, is DSGVTQTPKHLITATGQRVTLRCSPRSGDLSVYWYQQSLDQGLQFLIQYYNGEERAKGNILERFSAQQFPDLHSELNLSSLELGDSALYFCASSVGGRYGEQYFGPGTRLTVT.